The next 14 T cell receptor beta chains were all read from a single sample in a study of patients and donors after allogeneic stem cell transplantation. TCRdb used MiXCR to reprocess the RT-PCR reads, holding one entry per CDR3 protein. This table holds about a million distinct CDR3 sequences, approximately 19% found once. Material for sequencing was blood, either unsorted or a sorted T cell fraction (not recorded which). The receptor set was obtained from a human donor who was either an allogeneic HSCT recipient or a stem cell or donor lymphocyte infusion donor (not recorded which). It is not recorded whose cells these are; they may come from a transplant donor.

CDR3 loop: CASSLALEPQHF. The DNA of the CDR3 is TGCGCCAGCAGCTTGGCACTGGAGCCCCAGCATTTT. The rearrangement joins TRBV5-1 to TRBJ1-5; D is uncertain. Germline-derived CDR1 and CDR2 are SGHRS and YFSETQ. The CDR3 is made up of 12 amino acids. Trimming took 0 bases from V and 8 from J, leaving 6 bases between them.

This clonotype occurred a few times. The chain uses TRBV6-2 or TRBV6-3 and TRBJ1-5; D is perhaps TRBD1 (5 bases). V was trimmed by 0 bases and J by 10 bases, leaving 13 bases between them. This CDR3 has 14 residues. Germline CDR1 is MNHEY and CDR2 is SVGEGT. DNA of the CDR3: TGTGCCAGCAGTTACTCGGGGGAAGCTAGTCCCCAGCATTTT. This sequence encodes CASSYSGEASPQHF.

In this sample, this clonotype turned up a few times. V gene TRBV20-1 combines with J gene TRBJ1-3; D possibly corresponds to TRBD1 (5 bases). Trimming took 0 bases from V and 1 from J, leaving 25 bases between them. The CDR3 is made up of 20 amino acids. Germline V CDR1 and CDR2: DFQATT, SNEGSKA (reference sequence). This CDR3 reads CSARDLHLIDRQRSGNTIYF. The CDR3 DNA follows: TGCAGTGCTAGAGACCTCCACCTAATCGACAGACAACGATCTGGAAACACCATATATTTT.

This clonotype was seen more than once but under ten times. This chain joins TRBV27 and TRBJ1-5, with TRBD1 matching 7 bases. Germline V gene sequence: CDR1 MNHEY, CDR2 SMNVEV (reference sequence). Trimming took 4 bases from V and 1 from J; bases not matched to a gene: 7. This CDR3 is 16 amino acids long. The CDR3 nucleotides read TGTGCCAGCAGTTCCCTCGACAGGGCGAGCAATCAGCCCCAGCATTTT. Protein sequence: CASSSLDRASNQPQHF.

This clonotype has a handful of counts. The V gene is TRBV12-3 or TRBV12-4, the J gene TRBJ1-1, with unresolved D. V lost 1 base to trimming and J lost 3 bases, with 6 bases between them. The CDR3 is made up of 13 amino acids. The CDR3 reads CASSLGVHTEAFF. The CDR3 nucleotides are TGTGCCAGCAGTTTAGGGGTTCACACTGAAGCTTTCTTT.

The rearrangement uses TRBV4-3 and TRBJ1-6; no firm D call. V was trimmed by 0 bases and J by 0 bases, leaving 15 bases between them. The germline CDR1 and CDR2 sequences are LGHNA and YSLEER. The CDR3 consists of 19 residues. The CDR3 loop reads CASSQEKLGQSSYNSPLHF. The CDR3 DNA follows: TGCGCCAGCAGCCAAGAGAAGCTAGGGCAAAGCTCCTATAATTCACCCCTCCACTTT.

This clonotype was seen ten or more times. The genes are TRBV12-3 or TRBV12-4 and TRBJ2-7; unclear D gene. Trimming took 1 base from V and 4 from J, leaving 17 bases between them. There are 16 residues in the CDR3. The CDR3 spells CASSLESPGTVYEQYF. The CDR3 nucleotides are TGTGCCAGCAGTTTAGAGTCCCCCGGAACTGTATACGAGCAGTACTTC.

This clonotype was counted only a few times. This rearrangement joins TRBV18 to TRBJ2-7; 11 positions agree with TRBD1. This CDR3 comprises 18 residues. Germline loops: CDR1 KGHSH, CDR2 LQKENI. V dropped 3 bases and J dropped 4; count of bases not matched to a gene: 14. The CDR3 DNA follows: TGTGCCAGCTCACCGGGGGACAGGGGGTACTCGGCGTCTTACGAGCAGTACTTC. This translates into CASSPGDRGYSASYEQYF.

This clonotype has just a few counts. The chain combines TRBV7-2 with TRBJ2-4; the D is unclear. Germline V gene sequence: CDR1 SGHTA, CDR2 FQGNSA. The V and J ends lost 0 bases and 1 base respectively, with 10 bases between them. CDR3 length: 16 amino acids. The CDR3 region is CASSLALGSAKNIQYF. The DNA of the CDR3 is TGTGCCAGCAGCTTAGCCCTGGGGTCGGCCAAAAACATTCAGTACTTC.

There are a few counts of this clonotype. The rearrangement links TRBV7-9 to TRBJ2-7; D gene unclear. Deletions cut 5 bases from V and 2 bases from J, with 13 bases between. CDR3 length: 14 residues. The germline V gene encodes CDR1 SEHNR and CDR2 FQNEAQ (reference sequence). The chain's CDR3 is CASSPPFEAYEQYF. CDR3 DNA sequence: TGTGCCAGCAGCCCCCCATTTGAGGCCTACGAGCAGTACTTC.

The chain links TRBV20-1 to TRBJ2-4; 8 nucleotides match TRBD1. The CDR3 covers 14 residues. V was clipped by 2 bases and J by 6 bases; unmatched bases: 6. Germline lookup yields CDR1 DFQATT and CDR2 SNEGSKA (reference sequence). CDR3: CSARKDRVGNIQYF. CDR3 DNA sequence: TGCAGTGCTAGAAAGGACAGGGTGGGAAACATTCAGTACTTC.

V usage is TRBV24-1 and J usage is TRBJ2-7; 7 nucleotides agree with TRBD2. The CDR3 has 14 residues. The trim removed 6 bases at V and 0 bases at J, leaving 4 bases unmatched. From germline, CDR1 is KGHDR and CDR2 SFDVKD. The chain's CDR3 is CATSRAGSSYEQYF. In nucleotides, the CDR3 is TGTGCCACCAGTAGAGCGGGAAGCTCCTACGAGCAGTACTTC.

A few counts support this clonotype. The gene calls are TRBV14 and TRBJ1-4; D gene unclear. Trimming left V 4 bases short and J 8 bases short, with 14 bases between. The CDR3 sequence is 14 residues long. CDR1 is SGHDN and CDR2 is FVKESK in the germline V gene. CDR3 region: CASSLGSRAEKLFF. CDR3 DNA: TGTGCCAGCAGCCTGGGCAGTCGGGCAGAAAAACTGTTTTTT.

This clonotype was observed a few times. J is TRBJ2-5 and V is TRBV7-9; D is ambiguous. V was clipped by 2 bases and J by 4 bases, with 11 bases between them. CDR3 length: 14 residues. Germline loops: CDR1 SEHNR, CDR2 FQNEAQ (reference sequence). The CDR3 DNA reads as TGTGCCAGCAGCTTACGAAACACCGGAGAGACCCAGTACTTC. This gives the protein CASSLRNTGETQYF. The entire variable domain, with the rest obtained from reference TRBV7-9 and TRBJ2-5, is as follows: DTGVSQNPRHKITKRGQNVTFRCDPISEHNRLYWYRQTLGQGPEFLTYFQNEAQLEKSRLLSDRFSAERPKGSFSTLEIQRTEQGDSAMYLCASSLRNTGETQYFGPGTRLLVL.